Listed here are 10 T cell receptor beta chains from one sample, sequenced in a study of blood T cell repertoires in COVID-19. Generated by immunoSEQ multiplex PCR, the TCRdb table keeps only in-frame clones and is missing some. The sample has 380,000 or so clones; about 89% are singletons. The sequencing sample was made of PBMCs or T cells enriched from blood (not recorded which). These receptors originate from a man younger than 45 who had recovered from COVID-19.

The J gene is TRBJ2-7, the V gene TRBV7-2; 8 bases line up with TRBD1. Germline trimming cut 4 bases from V and 5 bases from J; bases unmatched to any gene: 7. Germline V gene data show CDR1 as SGHTA and CDR2 as FQGNSA. CDR3 length: 14 residues. As DNA, the CDR3 is TGTGCCAGCAGCTCGGACAGGGATTTCAACGAGCAGTACTTC. Translation gives CASSSDRDFNEQYF. Drawing the rest from reference TRBV7-2 and TRBJ2-7, the complete variable domain is GAGVSQSPSNKVTEKGKDVELRCDPISGHTALYWYRQSLGQGLEFLIYFQGNSAPDKSGLPSDRFSAERTGGSVSTLTIQRTQQEDSAVYLCASSSDRDFNEQYFGPGTRLTVT.

This chain uses TRBV20-1 with TRBJ1-4, with a possible D match to TRBD1 (5 bases). V was pared by 3 bases and J by 8 bases, with 10 bases between. Germline assignment: CDR1 DFQATT and CDR2 SNEGSKA (reference sequence). This CDR3 contains 12 residues. CDR3: CSASERTEKLFF. CDR3 nucleotide sequence: TGCAGTGCTAGTGAGCGGACAGAAAAACTGTTTTTT.

Concerning this clone itself: Its ends do not fully match the called genes, so a read error is possible. The chain carries TRBV7-7 and TRBJ2-3; 11 nucleotides agree with TRBD2. Germline-derived CDR1 and CDR2 are SSHAT and FNYEAQ (reference sequence). The CDR3 is made up of 16 amino acids. The CDR3 spells CASSPLTSGGTDTQYF. DNA of the CDR3: TGTGCTAGCAGCCCCCTAACTAGCGGGGGTACAGATACGCAGTATTTT.

The chain joins TRBV5-5 to TRBJ1-6; TRBD1 is a possible D gene (5 bases). Deletions cut 0 bases from V and 6 bases from J, with 7 bases between. Germline V gene data show CDR1 as SGHKS and CDR2 as YYEKEE (reference sequence). The CDR3 contains 14 residues. CDR3 region: CASSLDRFNSPLHF. CDR3 bases: TGTGCCAGCAGCTTGGACAGGTTTAATTCACCCCTCCACTTT. Together with reference TRBV5-5 and TRBJ1-6, the CDR3 gives the full variable domain: DAGVTQSPTHLIKTRGQQVTLRCSPISGHKSVSWYQQVLGQGPQFIFQYYEKEERGRGNFPDRFSARQFPNYSSELNVNALLLGDSALYLCASSLDRFNSPLHFGNGTRLTVT.

This chain uses TRBV5-6 with TRBJ2-4; 9 nucleotides line up with TRBD1. V lost 4 bases to trimming and J lost 9 bases; unmatched junction nucleotides: 8. Germline lookup yields CDR1 SGHDT and CDR2 YYEEEE. This CDR3 is built from 14 residues. The CDR3 coding sequence is TGTGCCAGCAGCCTGCGGGACAGGGTCAGCATTCAGTACTTC. This codes for CASSLRDRVSIQYF. Together with reference TRBV5-6 and TRBJ2-4, the CDR3 gives the full variable domain: DAGVTQSPTHLIKTRGQQVTLRCSPKSGHDTVSWYQQALGQGPQFIFQYYEEEERQRGNFPDRFSGHQFPNYSSELNVNALLLGDSALYLCASSLRDRVSIQYFGAGTRLSVL.

The rearrangement joins TRBV19 to TRBJ1-3, with no clear D. This CDR3 has 12 amino acids. Germline CDR1 reads LNHDA; CDR2 reads SQIVND (reference sequence). The CDR3 spells CATGSFGNTIYF. The CDR3 DNA reads TGTGCTACTGGGAGCTTTGGAAACACCATATATTTT.

This clone appeared a single time. The rearrangement links TRBV3-1 (or the pseudogene TRBV3-2) to TRBJ1-2, with 7 bases that match TRBD1. CDR1 and CDR2 from the germline V gene are LGHDT and YNNKEL (reference sequence). The CDR3 is 15 amino acids. V lost 1 base to trimming and J lost 4 bases; unmatched junction nucleotides: 6. The CDR3 sequence is CASSQGRQGTYGYTF. The CDR3 region has the DNA TGTGCCAGCAGCCAAGGGAGACAGGGAACCTATGGCTACACCTTC.

The rearrangement joins TRBV5-4 to TRBJ1-1, with TRBD1 matching over 7 bases. This CDR3 contains 14 residues. Germline V lookup: CDR1 SGHNT, CDR2 YYREEE (reference sequence). J lost 1 base, V lost 1 base, and 1 base had no gene match. DNA for the CDR3: TGTGCCAGCAGCTTGCCAGGGGGGAACACTGAAGCTTTCTTT. It translates to CASSLPGGNTEAFF.

The DNA of the CDR3 is TGCGCCAGCAGCTCCAGCGGGGGCAACTACAATGAGCAGTTCTTC. It specifies CASSSSGGNYNEQFF. V gene TRBV5-1 combines with J gene TRBJ2-1, with 8 positions matching TRBD2. Germline loops: CDR1 SGHRS, CDR2 YFSETQ. The CDR3 is made up of 15 amino acids. V lost 3 bases and J lost 3; bases outside the gene matches: 5.

V usage is TRBV15 and J usage is TRBJ1-2; TRBD1 matches at 7 bases. The CDR3 consists of 14 residues. Germline lookup yields CDR1 LNHNV and CDR2 YYDKDF (reference sequence). V lost 3 bases, J lost 4 bases, and 5 bases stayed unmatched. This CDR3 reads CATSSDRVSYGYTF. The DNA of the CDR3 is TGTGCCACCAGCAGCGACAGGGTTAGCTATGGCTACACCTTC.